A single TCR beta chain is shown here with its context. Its antigen remains unknown. These data come from a study of T cells after yellow fever vaccination. TCRdb re-derived calls from the 5' RACE reads in MiXCR, one entry per CDR3 protein. The data hold under 200,000 distinct CDR3 sequences, with approximately 10% observed a single time. This CDR3 spans 19 amino acids. The germline gives CDR1 SGHTA, CDR2 FQGNSA. J gave up 3 bases and V 5 bases, and 15 bases lay outside the gene matches. Study conclusions and caveats: FACS-sorted repertoires might harbor abundant contaminating clonotypes from the bulk population. Weaker, the secondary response peaked sooner, at day 5 versus 15.

The rearrangement uses TRBV7-2 and TRBJ2-5; 13 nucleotides align to TRBD2. The sequenced sample was CD8+ T cells sorted from PBMCs, obtained 15 days after the yellow fever booster vaccination. The sequence derives from a man in his late teens or twenties who received the YFV17D yellow fever vaccine. CDR3 protein: CASSPAPELAGGEEETQYF. For the CDR3, the DNA is TGTGCCAGCAGCCCCGCCCCCGAACTAGCGGGGGGGGAGGAAGAGACCCAGTACTTC.